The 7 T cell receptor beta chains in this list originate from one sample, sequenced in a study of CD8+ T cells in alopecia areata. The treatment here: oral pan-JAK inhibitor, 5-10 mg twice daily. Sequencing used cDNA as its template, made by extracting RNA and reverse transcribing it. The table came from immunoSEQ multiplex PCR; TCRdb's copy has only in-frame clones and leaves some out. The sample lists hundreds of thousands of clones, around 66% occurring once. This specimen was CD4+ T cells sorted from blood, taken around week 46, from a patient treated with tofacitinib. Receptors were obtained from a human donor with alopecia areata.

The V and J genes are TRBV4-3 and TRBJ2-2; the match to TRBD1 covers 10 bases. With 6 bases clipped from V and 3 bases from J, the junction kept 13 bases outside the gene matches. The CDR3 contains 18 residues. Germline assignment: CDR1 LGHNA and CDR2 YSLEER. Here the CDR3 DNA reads TGCGCCAGCAGGACCGGGACAGGGGTAACGGATCACACCGGGGAGCTGTTTTTT. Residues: CASRTGTGVTDHTGELFF.

CDR3 residues: CASTVQGGRNSPLHF. CDR3 nucleotide sequence: TGTGCCAGCACCGTTCAGGGGGGCCGGAATTCACCCCTCCACTTT. The chain recombines TRBV28 with TRBJ1-6, with 7 positions matching TRBD1. The CDR3 totals 15 residues. V was pared by 7 bases and J by 7 bases, with 10 bases of the junction left unmatched. The germline V gene has CDR1 MDHEN and CDR2 SYDVKM. Full variable domain (rest looked up from reference TRBV28 and TRBJ1-6): DVKVTQSSRYLVKRTGEKVFLECVQDMDHENMFWYRQDPGLGLRLIYFSYDVKMKEKGDIPEGYSVSREKKERFSLILESASTNQTSMYLCASTVQGGRNSPLHFGNGTRLTVT.

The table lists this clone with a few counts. CDR3 sequence reads: CASSPLGSGSYNEQFF. CDR3 nucleotides: TGTGCCAGCAGCCCCTTGGGGAGCGGGAGCTACAATGAGCAGTTCTTC. The V and J genes are TRBV14 and TRBJ2-1; TRBD2 aligns across 8 bases. Germline V gives CDR1 SGHDN, CDR2 FVKESK. J lost 3 bases, V lost 4 bases, and 8 bases had no gene match. The CDR3 runs 16 residues.

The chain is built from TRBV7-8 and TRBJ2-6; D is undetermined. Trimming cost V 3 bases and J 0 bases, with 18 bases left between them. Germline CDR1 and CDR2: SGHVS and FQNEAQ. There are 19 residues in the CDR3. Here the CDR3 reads CASSFTPISTVSGANVLTF. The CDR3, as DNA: TGTGCCAGCAGCTTCACTCCGATCTCGACGGTCTCTGGGGCCAACGTCCTGACTTTC.

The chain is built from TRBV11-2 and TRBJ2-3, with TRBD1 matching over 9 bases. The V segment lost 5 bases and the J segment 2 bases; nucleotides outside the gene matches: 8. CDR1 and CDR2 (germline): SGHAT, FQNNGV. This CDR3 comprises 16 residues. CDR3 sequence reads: CASSLEQGATTDTQYF. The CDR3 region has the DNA TGTGCCAGCAGCCTGGAACAGGGGGCGACCACAGATACGCAGTATTTT.

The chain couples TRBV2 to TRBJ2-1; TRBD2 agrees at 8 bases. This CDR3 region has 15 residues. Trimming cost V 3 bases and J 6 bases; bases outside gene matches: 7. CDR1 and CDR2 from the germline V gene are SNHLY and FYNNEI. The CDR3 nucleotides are TGTGCCAGCAGTGACCCGGGACTAGTCGTCAATGAGCAGTTCTTC. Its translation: CASSDPGLVVNEQFF.

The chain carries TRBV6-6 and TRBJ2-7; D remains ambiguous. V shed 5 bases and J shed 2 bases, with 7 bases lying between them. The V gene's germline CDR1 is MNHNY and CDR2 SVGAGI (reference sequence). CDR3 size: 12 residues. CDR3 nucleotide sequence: TGTGCCAGCAGTCAAGGCCCCTACGAGCAGTACTTC. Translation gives CASSQGPYEQYF.